One sample yielded the 30 T cell receptor beta chains listed below, sequenced in a study of blood T cells in healthy people across ages. Sample-barcoded 5' priming and a J-beta primer mix drove a second PCR of roughly 6 to 12 cycles. Via MiXCR, TCRdb re-called the 5' RACE reads, giving one row per CDR3 protein. Of fewer than 2,000,000 distinct CDR3 sequences listed, 30% to 40% are singletons. The specimen sequenced was blood. The receptors come from a human donor in good health.

This clonotype was observed a handful of times. The genes are TRBV5-4 and TRBJ2-1, with no clear D. Germline V gene lookup returns CDR1 SGHNT and CDR2 YYREEE (reference sequence). Trimming took 4 bases from V and 9 from J, leaving 14 bases between them. The CDR3 runs 13 residues. The CDR3: CASSPQLIGEQFF. In DNA, the CDR3 is TGTGCCAGCAGCCCCCAATTGATTGGTGAGCAGTTCTTC. The full variable domain, its missing parts supplied by reference TRBV5-4 and TRBJ2-1, is ETGVTQSPTHLIKTRGQQVTLRCSSQSGHNTVSWYQQALGQGPQFIFQYYREEENGRGNFPPRFSGLQFPNYSSELNVNALELDDSALYLCASSPQLIGEQFFGPGTRLTVL.

This clonotype has more than one count but fewer than ten. The chain carries TRBV29-1 and TRBJ1-1, with TRBD1 as a possible D gene (5 bases). Between the trimmed V and J ends, which lost 8 bases and 5 bases, there was a span of 21 bases. CDR1 and CDR2 from the germline V gene are SQVTM and ANQGSEA. The CDR3 consists of 14 residues. The CDR3 here is CSLALQFEGTEAFF. CDR3 nucleotides: TGCAGCCTTGCCCTCCAATTTGAGGGGACTGAAGCTTTCTTT.

In its sample, this clonotype was seen a few times. The rearrangement uses TRBV11-2 and TRBJ2-7; no clear D gene. The CDR3 covers 12 residues. V shed 2 bases and J shed 2 bases, with 4 bases lying between them. The V gene's germline CDR1 is SGHAT and CDR2 FQNNGV. Here the CDR3 DNA reads TGTGCCAGCAGCTTATTTACCTACGAGCAGTACTTC. Translation gives CASSLFTYEQYF. The variable domain in full, with the rest retrieved from reference TRBV11-2 and TRBJ2-7, is EAGVAQSPRYKIIEKRQSVAFWCNPISGHATLYWYQQILGQGPKLLIQFQNNGVVDDSQLPKDRFSAERLKGVDSTLKIQPAKLEDSAVYLCASSLFTYEQYFGPGTRLTVT.

The chain employs TRBV4-3 and TRBJ1-2; 7 bases match TRBD1. Germline loops: CDR1 LGHNA, CDR2 YSLEER. The CDR3 consists of 16 residues. J gave up 4 bases and V 0 bases, and 8 bases lay outside the gene matches. The CDR3 DNA follows: TGCGCCAGCAGCCAAGATTATTTTGCAGGGGGCTATGGCTACACCTTC. Protein sequence: CASSQDYFAGGYGYTF.

V is TRBV27 and J is TRBJ2-7, with a possible D match to TRBD1 (6 bases). V was clipped by 2 bases and J by 6 bases, with 14 bases between them. This CDR3 region has 14 residues. Germline V gene data show CDR1 as MNHEY and CDR2 as SMNVEV (reference sequence). The CDR3 sequence is CASSLNRAVGEQYF. The CDR3, as DNA: TGTGCCAGCAGTTTAAACAGGGCCGTGGGCGAGCAGTACTTC.

In regard to this clonotype: At one end, the junction sequence differs from germline, possibly due to a read error. V gene TRBV7-2 combines with J gene TRBJ2-7; 10 bases line up with TRBD2. The CDR3 spans 15 residues. Per germline, CDR1 SGHTA and CDR2 FQGNSA. CDR3 amino acids: CARSLTLAGEGEQYF. The DNA of the CDR3 is TGTGCCAGGAGCTTAACCCTAGCGGGGGAAGGCGAGCAGTACTTC.

This clonotype has a handful of counts. V usage is TRBV4-1 and J usage is TRBJ2-4, with D perhaps TRBD1 or TRBD2 (5 bases each). The DNA end is more similar to TRBJ2-7, so the J call may be wrong. In germline, CDR1 is MGHRA, CDR2 YSYEKL. This CDR3 region has 17 residues. CDR3 coding DNA: TGCGCCAGCAGCCAAGAACCTTGGGACCAAATGGCCTACGAGCAGTACTTC. Amino acid sequence: CASSQEPWDQMAYEQYF.

This clonotype came up a few times. The chain has TRBV4-1 and TRBJ1-2; no clear D gene. Trimming took 0 bases from V and 4 from J, leaving 6 bases between them. The CDR3 is 13 residues long. Germline CDR1 reads MGHRA; CDR2 reads YSYEKL. Written as DNA, the CDR3 is TGCGCCAGCAGCCAAGAAACGACCTATGGCTACACCTTC. Translation: CASSQETTYGYTF.

This clonotype was counted only a few times. The J gene is TRBJ2-4, the V gene TRBV28; D is perhaps TRBD2 (5 bases). The CDR3 totals 15 residues. V shed 5 bases and J shed 7 bases, with 18 bases lying between them. Germline assignment: CDR1 MDHEN and CDR2 SYDVKM. CDR3 in amino acids: CASSTHRELENIQYF. In DNA, the CDR3 is TGTGCCAGCAGTACTCATAGGGAGCTCGAGAACATTCAGTACTTC.

This clonotype has more than one count but fewer than ten. At one boundary the junction diverges from the germline segment, which might be a read error. This chain uses TRBV7-9 with TRBJ2-5; D is unresolved. CDR1 and CDR2 from the germline V gene are SEHNR and FQNEAQ (reference sequence). The CDR3 extends over 15 amino acids. The CDR3 sequence is CTSSLRAEYQETQYF. The CDR3 DNA sequence: TGTACCAGCAGCTTAAGGGCAGAGTACCAAGAGACCCAGTACTTC.

V gene TRBV7-9 combines with J gene TRBJ1-2; unclear D gene. The V and J ends lost 3 bases and 2 bases respectively, with 22 bases between them. CDR1 and CDR2 (germline): SEHNR, FQNEAQ (reference sequence). The CDR3 is 18 amino acids. CDR3 sequence: CASSFPRVILGRNYGYTF. DNA for the CDR3: TGTGCCAGCAGCTTCCCCAGAGTAATCCTCGGGAGGAACTATGGCTACACCTTC.

The chain couples TRBV12-3 or TRBV12-4 to TRBJ1-2, with a tentative D call TRBD1 (6 bases). V was shortened by 5 bases and J by 4 bases, with 11 bases between the two germline ends. CDR3 length: 13 residues. CDR3 in DNA: TGTGCCAGCAGTCAAGGACAGACCTATGGCTACACCTTC. Translated, it gives CASSQGQTYGYTF.

In this sample, this clonotype turned up many times. V usage is TRBV20-1 and J usage is TRBJ2-5, with TRBD1 matching over 9 bases. This CDR3 contains 13 residues. Germline trimming cut 4 bases from V and 4 bases from J; bases unmatched to any gene: 4. In germline, CDR1 is DFQATT, CDR2 SNEGSKA (reference sequence). Written as DNA, the CDR3 is TGCAGTGCTAACAACAGGGGGCGAGAGACCCAGTACTTC. Its protein product is CSANNRGRETQYF.

This clonotype was seen only a few times. The chain links TRBV7-3 to TRBJ2-5, with 7 bases matching TRBD1. The CDR3 is made up of 15 amino acids. J was trimmed by 5 bases and V by 4 bases; bases with no gene match: 10. Germline CDR1 SGHTA, CDR2 FQGTGA. The CDR3 reads CASSSGGQVGETQYF. The CDR3 DNA is TGTGCCAGCAGCTCCGGAGGACAGGTTGGGGAGACCCAGTACTTC.

The chain's CDR3 is CATSRVSEGATYEQYF. The CDR3 coding sequence is TGTGCCACCAGCAGAGTTTCCGAAGGGGCTACCTACGAGCAGTACTTC. The rearrangement joins TRBV15 to TRBJ2-7; maybe TRBD1 (5 bases). With 1 base removed from V and 2 bases from J, the gap between germline ends came to 15 bases. The germline V gene has CDR1 LNHNV and CDR2 YYDKDF (reference sequence). The CDR3 totals 16 residues.

This clonotype was counted between two and nine times. The V gene is TRBV7-9, the J gene TRBJ1-4; D call uncertain. Germline loops: CDR1 SEHNR, CDR2 FQNEAQ (reference sequence). Trimming stripped 3 bases from V and 4 bases from J, with 9 bases between. CDR3 length: 14 amino acids. The DNA of the CDR3 is TGTGCCAGCAGCTTCTACTTGCGTAATGAAAAACTGTTTTTT. It codes for CASSFYLRNEKLFF.

The V call is TRBV5-6, the J call TRBJ2-3, with D possibly matching TRBD2 (5 bases). The length of the CDR3 is 13 residues. In germline, CDR1 is SGHDT, CDR2 YYEEEE. Trimming left V 2 bases short and J 6 bases short, with 10 bases between. CDR3 amino acids: CASSFVSGDTQYF. In nucleotides, the CDR3 is TGTGCCAGCAGCTTTGTTTCGGGGGATACGCAGTATTTT.

This chain connects TRBV7-2 to TRBJ1-2, with D uncertain. Trimming cost V 4 bases and J 8 bases, with 14 bases left between them. The germline V gene has CDR1 SGHTA and CDR2 FQGNSA. CDR3 size: 13 residues. CDR3 protein: CASSSTLEIGYTF. CDR3 bases: TGTGCCAGCAGCTCAACGCTGGAGATAGGCTACACCTTC.

The CDR3 spells CASSLFIAGGRLETDTQYF. CDR3 bases: TGTGCCAGCAGCTTATTCATAGCGGGGGGGCGATTAGAGACAGATACGCAGTATTTT. The chain recombines TRBV7-2 with TRBJ2-3, with TRBD2 identical over 11 bases. With V trimmed by 2 bases and J by 3 bases, 13 bases remained unmatched. Germline CDR1 and CDR2: SGHTA and FQGNSA. CDR3 length equals 19 residues.

This clonotype was observed a handful of times. J is TRBJ1-1 and V is TRBV5-1, with unresolved D. CDR3 length equals 13 residues. Looked up from germline, CDR1 is SGHRS and CDR2 is YFSETQ. Deletions cut 6 bases from V and 1 base from J, with 10 bases between. DNA of the CDR3: TGCGCCAGCAACGGGCCGGAGAACACTGAAGCTTTCTTT. It codes for CASNGPENTEAFF.

In its sample, this clonotype was seen a few times. The gene calls are TRBV28 and TRBJ1-2; 10 nucleotides line up with TRBD1. The CDR3 consists of 13 residues. Trimming removed 10 bases from V and 5 bases from J; junction bases left unmatched: 7. Germline V gene data show CDR1 as MDHEN and CDR2 as SYDVKM. This CDR3 is CATGDRGLYGYTF. The CDR3 DNA sequence: TGTGCCACGGGGGACAGGGGATTGTATGGCTACACCTTC.

The rearrangement joins TRBV20-1 to TRBJ2-4, with 7 positions matching TRBD2. The end of the DNA aligns better with TRBJ2-7, so the J call may be wrong. The CDR3 is 13 amino acids. Germline lookup yields CDR1 DFQATT and CDR2 SNEGSKA (reference sequence). Here the CDR3 DNA reads TGCAGTGCTAGTCGGGGGGTAGAGGACGAGCAGTACTTC. Encoded protein: CSASRGVEDEQYF.

The V call is TRBV20-1, the J call TRBJ2-4, with 7 bases that match TRBD2. The V gene's germline CDR1 is DFQATT and CDR2 SNEGSKA (reference sequence). Losses at the gene ends were 5 bases for V and 6 bases for J; bases not matched to a gene: 13. The CDR3 has 15 amino acids. DNA for the CDR3: TGCAGTGCTTACGGGGGGAGCGGGTCGAGAAACATTCAGTACTTC. Residues: CSAYGGSGSRNIQYF.

The J gene is TRBJ2-1, the V gene TRBV5-1; D gene unclear. Per germline, CDR1 SGHRS and CDR2 YFSETQ. The germline V and J ends were trimmed by 6 bases and 3 bases, with 19 bases remaining between them. The CDR3 loop spans 16 amino acids. Written as DNA, the CDR3 is TGCGCCAGCAACGTCCGAAGCTATGGGCGCTACAATGAGCAGTTCTTC. This gives the protein CASNVRSYGRYNEQFF.

This clonotype was seen only once. The chain recombines TRBV6-2 or TRBV6-3 with TRBJ2-2; no firm D call. This CDR3 is built from 15 residues. With 5 bases removed from V and 4 bases from J, the gap between germline ends came to 14 bases. The V gene's germline CDR1 is MNHEY and CDR2 SVGEGT. The CDR3 loop reads CASSDLRTGTGELFF. The CDR3 DNA reads TGTGCCAGCAGTGACCTCCGAACCGGCACCGGGGAGCTGTTTTTT.

V gene TRBV11-2 combines with J gene TRBJ2-5; D might be TRBD1 or TRBD2, each matching 5 bases. The CDR3 spans 17 residues. Between the trimmed V and J ends, which lost 5 bases and 5 bases, there was a span of 24 bases. The V gene's germline CDR1 is SGHAT and CDR2 FQNNGV. The CDR3 reads CASSPEGTHGPWETQYF. The CDR3 nucleotides read TGTGCCAGCAGCCCAGAGGGGACGCATGGCCCCTGGGAGACCCAGTACTTC.

The chain employs TRBV6-6 and TRBJ2-1; 9 bases are shared with TRBD1. The J call is doubtful: the DNA matches TRBJ2-7 better. The CDR3 is 17 residues long. Germline loops: CDR1 MNHNY, CDR2 SVGAGI (reference sequence). Here the CDR3 DNA reads TGTGCCAGCAGCCGCACATTGGTGGGACAGGGTTACAATGAGCAGTACTTC. The encoded protein is CASSRTLVGQGYNEQYF.

This clonotype turned up a few times. This chain joins TRBV11-2 and TRBJ1-6, with D unclear. The CDR3 covers 15 residues. V shed 6 bases and J shed 0 bases, with 9 bases lying between them. The germline gives CDR1 SGHAT, CDR2 FQNNGV. Here the CDR3 DNA reads TGTGCCAGCAGGGTTATGAGCTCCTATAATTCACCCCTCCACTTT. Protein: CASRVMSSYNSPLHF.

As DNA, the CDR3 is TGTGCCAGCGCCCCGACTAGCGGGGGTGATGAGCAGTTCTTC. Translation: CASAPTSGGDEQFF. This chain joins TRBV12-3 or TRBV12-4 and TRBJ2-1, with 12 positions matching TRBD2. This CDR3 region has 14 residues. J gave up 8 bases and V 8 bases, and 7 bases lay outside the gene matches.

The rearrangement joins TRBV9 to TRBJ2-3; 7 positions agree with TRBD1. This CDR3 is built from 15 residues. The V segment lost 1 base and the J segment 2 bases; nucleotides outside the gene matches: 4. Germline V lookup: CDR1 SGDLS, CDR2 YYNGEE. CDR3 in amino acids: CASSVRGGHTDTQYF. The CDR3 nucleotides read TGTGCCAGCAGCGTACGAGGGGGCCACACAGATACGCAGTATTTT.